This T cell receptor (beta chain) stems from a study of graft-versus-host responses after intestinal transplantation. Across the whole study: The transplants performed in recipients were multivisceral, liver-intestinal, or isolated intestinal. Recipients were all induced with anti-thymocyte globulin, then given tacrolimus and steroids for two to three years. The study, taken as a whole, reports: Association was observed between peak circulating GvH clone levels and early post-transplant HvG declines. Present in recipient marrow, GvH clones included some that appeared first in ileum or blood.

Some clones are missing from TCRdb's copy, which holds only in-frame ones; the method was immunoSEQ multiplex PCR. The sample yields over 15,000 clones, around 86% seen once. As for this clone: Its antigen is as yet unknown.

The V gene end was trimmed by 5 bases and the J gene end by 9 bases; junction bases not matched to a gene: 7. Germline V CDR1 and CDR2: LNHNV, YYDKDF (reference sequence). The CDR3 totals 14 residues. The sample was PBMCs, taken 230 to 240 days after intestinal transplant. The clonotype originates from a human patient who received an intestinal transplant, so some T cells may come from the graft donor. The V and J genes are TRBV15 and TRBJ1-6, with 7 nucleotides matching TRBD1. The CDR3 protein is CATSEGQGGSPLHF. In DNA form, the CDR3 reads TGTGCCACCAGCGAGGGGCAGGGGGGTTCACCCCTCCACTTT.